This is a list of T cell receptor beta chains from one sample in a study of blood T cell repertoires in COVID-19. Some clones are missing from TCRdb's copy, which holds only in-frame ones; the method was immunoSEQ multiplex PCR. In the table there are 72,000 or so clones, 86% of which are singletons. The sample was peripheral blood. All receptors derive from a woman aged 55 to 70 with acute or convalescent COVID-19. Each CDR3 is given with its conserved first and last residue. A D gene is named only where the DNA matches it firmly. The listing skips clone size in some rows; elsewhere it reads once, few, many or a size class.

DNA: TGTGCCAGCAGCCCCCGACAGGGAAACTCTGGAAACACCATATATTTT
CDR3: CASSPRQGNSGNTIYF
size: few
D: TRBD1
J: TRBJ1-3
V: TRBV7-6

DNA: TGTGCCATCAGTTTCAGGGGAGGGGAGACCCAGTACTTC
CDR3: CAISFRGGETQYF
size: NA
D: NA
J: TRBJ2-5
V: TRBV10-3

DNA: TGTGCCAGCCTCGGGGGACTCACCACCGGGGAGCTGTTTTTT
CDR3: CASLGGLTTGELFF
size: few
D: NA
J: TRBJ2-2
V: TRBV6-6

DNA: TGTGCCAGCAGTTACTCTAGACTAGCGGGGGGGCGTGAGCAGTTCTTC
CDR3: CASSYSRLAGGREQFF
size: NA
D: TRBD2
J: TRBJ2-1
V: TRBV6-2/TRBV6-3

DNA: TGTGCCAGCAGCCCGGGACAGAACCCTATGGAAAAACTGTTTTTT
CDR3: CASSPGQNPMEKLFF
size: NA
D: TRBD1
J: TRBJ1-4
V: TRBV5-4

DNA: TGTGCCAGCAGCCCCCAAGACAGGGATTCACCCCTCCACTTT
CDR3: CASSPQDRDSPLHF
size: NA
D: TRBD1
J: TRBJ1-6
V: TRBV6-5

DNA: TGCGCCAGCAGCCAGGTACTAGCGGGGACGTACAATGAGCAGTTCTTC
CDR3: CASSQVLAGTYNEQFF
size: NA
D: TRBD2
J: TRBJ2-1
V: TRBV4-1

DNA: TGTGCCAGCAGCCATTCGTTCGAGACAGGGGCGTACGAGCAGTACTTC
CDR3: CASSHSFETGAYEQYF
size: once
D: TRBD1
J: TRBJ2-7
V: TRBV14

DNA: TGCGCCAGCAGCCCTCAGAGCGATGAAAAACTGTTTTTT
CDR3: CASSPQSDEKLFF
size: NA
D: NA
J: TRBJ1-4
V: TRBV5-1

DNA: TGTGCCAGCAGAGAAGTAAGGGGGGGCGCCTCGAACACTGAAGCTTTCTTT
CDR3: CASREVRGGASNTEAFF
size: medium-sized
D: NA
J: TRBJ1-1
V: TRBV5-6

DNA: TGTGCCAGCCTGCGGGGATCAGATACGCAGTATTTT
CDR3: CASLRGSDTQYF
size: NA
D: NA
J: TRBJ2-3
V: TRBV7-9

DNA: TGTGCCAGCACTCTATGGGCCCAAGGGGGTTGCAATCAGCCCCAGCATTTT
CDR3: CASTLWAQGGCNQPQHF
size: NA
D: NA
J: TRBJ1-5
V: TRBV6-7

DNA: TGTGCCAGTAGTGGTCAGGGGGGTCCCTACGAGCAGTACTTC
CDR3: CASSGQGGPYEQYF
size: NA
D: NA
J: TRBJ2-7
V: TRBV19

DNA: TGCGCCAGCAGCCCCGGGCCCAGGGAAACCCAGTACTTC
CDR3: CASSPGPRETQYF
size: few
D: NA
J: TRBJ2-5
V: TRBV5-1

DNA: TGTGCCAGCAGCCAGGCGGCTCTCTCGAAGGGGGCTGAAGCTTTCTTT
CDR3: CASSQAALSKGAEAFF
size: NA
D: NA
J: TRBJ1-1
V: TRBV2

DNA: TGTGCCACTACTACCGGGACAGGGGGTCGGGGGAATCAGCCCCAGCATTTT
CDR3: CATTTGTGGRGNQPQHF
size: few
D: TRBD1
J: TRBJ1-5
V: TRBV19

DNA: TGCGCCAGCAGCCCATCGACTAGCGGGGGGATTAATGAGCAGTTCTTC
CDR3: CASSPSTSGGINEQFF
size: NA
D: TRBD2
J: TRBJ2-1
V: TRBV5-1

DNA: TGTGCCAGCAGAAGAATAAGGACAGACCACGCGAACACCGGGGAGCTGTTTTTT
CDR3: CASRRIRTDHANTGELFF
size: few
D: NA
J: TRBJ2-2
V: TRBV7-9

DNA: TGCAGCGTTGAAAGGCAGGGGGTGTCTAGAGCTTTCTTT
CDR3: CSVERQGVSRAFF
size: NA
D: TRBD1
J: TRBJ1-1
V: TRBV29-1

DNA: TGTGCCAGCAGCTTAGGACAGGGGGTCACAGATACGCAGTATTTT
CDR3: CASSLGQGVTDTQYF
size: once
D: TRBD1
J: TRBJ2-3
V: TRBV7-2

DNA: TGTGCCAGCAGCACTGGACTAGCGGTTGAGACCCAGTACTTC
CDR3: CASSTGLAVETQYF
size: NA
D: TRBD2
J: TRBJ2-5
V: TRBV5-6

DNA: TGTGCCAGCAGCGTCTCGCTTGGGAGGTCGGCCAAAAACATTCAGTACTTC
CDR3: CASSVSLGRSAKNIQYF
size: few
D: NA
J: TRBJ2-4
V: TRBV7-9

DNA: TGTGCCAGCTCACCAGAAGCGAGCTCCTACGAGCAGTACTTC
CDR3: CASSPEASSYEQYF
size: NA
D: NA
J: TRBJ2-7
V: TRBV18

DNA: TGTGCCAGCAGCGATTCTAATTTGAGATCCTACGAGCAGTACTTC
CDR3: CASSDSNLRSYEQYF
size: NA
D: NA
J: TRBJ2-7
V: TRBV11-2

DNA: TGTGCCAGCAGTGAAGCCCCCCTTTTCCTAGGGCAGTACTTC
CDR3: CASSEAPLFLGQYF
size: NA
D: NA
J: TRBJ2-7
V: TRBV2

DNA: TGTGCCAGCGCGTCATGGGAGGGTTGGACTGAAGCTTTCTTT
CDR3: CASASWEGWTEAFF
size: NA
D: NA
J: TRBJ1-1
V: TRBV28

DNA: TGTGCCAGCAGTTCTCGACAGGGGTGGAACATTCAGTACTTC
CDR3: CASSSRQGWNIQYF
size: NA
D: TRBD1
J: TRBJ2-4
V: TRBV2

DNA: TGTGCCAGTGCAGACAGGTTGAACACTGAAGCTTTCTTT
CDR3: CASADRLNTEAFF
size: NA
D: NA
J: TRBJ1-1
V: TRBV19

DNA: TGCGCCAGCAGCCGCAGGCAAGATTACACAGATACGCAGTATTTT
CDR3: CASSRRQDYTDTQYF
size: NA
D: NA
J: TRBJ2-3
V: TRBV5-1

DNA: TGTGCCAGCACCGATAACAGAGGGTCCGGTCAGCCCCAGCATTTT
CDR3: CASTDNRGSGQPQHF
size: NA
D: NA
J: TRBJ1-5
V: TRBV6-5

DNA: TGTGCCAGCGGACAGATAGGATACCAGCCCCAGCATTTT
CDR3: CASGQIGYQPQHF
size: NA
D: NA
J: TRBJ1-5
V: TRBV28

DNA: TGTGCTAGTGCCCTCGGACTAGCGGTGAACACCGGGGAGCTGTTTTTT
CDR3: CASALGLAVNTGELFF
size: NA
D: TRBD2
J: TRBJ2-2
V: TRBV12-5

DNA: TGTGCCAGCAGCCTGCAGACAGGGAGAAATGAAAAACTGTTTTTT
CDR3: CASSLQTGRNEKLFF
size: NA
D: TRBD1
J: TRBJ1-4
V: TRBV9

DNA: TGCAGTGCTAGTCCAGGTGACGGCTACACCTTC
CDR3: CSASPGDGYTF
size: NA
D: NA
J: TRBJ1-2
V: TRBV20-1

DNA: TGCGCCAGCTCCCTCGGGAGGGCGTCGGTGAACACTGAAGCTTTCTTT
CDR3: CASSLGRASVNTEAFF
size: NA
D: NA
J: TRBJ1-1
V: TRBV5-1

DNA: TGTGCCAGCAGCTTACGACAGGGGGCTAATTACAATGAGCAGTTCTTC
CDR3: CASSLRQGANYNEQFF
size: NA
D: TRBD1
J: TRBJ2-1
V: TRBV13

DNA: TGTGCCATCAGGACGGGACAGGGGGAGGGATATGGCTACACCTTC
CDR3: CAIRTGQGEGYGYTF
size: NA
D: TRBD1
J: TRBJ1-2
V: TRBV10-3

DNA: TGTGCCAGTAGTACACAGGGCCTCCAAGAGACCCAGTACTTC
CDR3: CASSTQGLQETQYF
size: NA
D: NA
J: TRBJ2-5
V: TRBV19

DNA: TGTGCCAGCAAGATGGCCCCATCTAACTATGGCTACACCTTC
CDR3: CASKMAPSNYGYTF
size: NA
D: NA
J: TRBJ1-2
V: TRBV6-5

DNA: TGCGCCAGCAGCTTGAAAGGAGGGACGACCTACGAGCAGTACTTC
CDR3: CASSLKGGTTYEQYF
size: once
D: NA
J: TRBJ2-7
V: TRBV5-1

DNA: TGCGCCAGCAGCTTGCCCTCGGTAGGGGAGCTGTTTTTT
CDR3: CASSLPSVGELFF
size: NA
D: NA
J: TRBJ2-2
V: TRBV5-1

DNA: TGTGCCAGTCGCTCGACAGGGGGTCTGGCAGATACGCAGTATTTT
CDR3: CASRSTGGLADTQYF
size: NA
D: TRBD1
J: TRBJ2-3
V: TRBV3-1/TRBV3-2

DNA: TGTGCCAGCAGCCAGGGGGGTGAGACCCAGTACTTC
CDR3: CASSQGGETQYF
size: few
D: NA
J: TRBJ2-5
V: TRBV5-4

DNA: TGCGCCAGCAGCTTGTCAGGGACTAATGAAAAACTGTTTTTT
CDR3: CASSLSGTNEKLFF
size: NA
D: NA
J: TRBJ1-4
V: TRBV5-1

DNA: TGTGCCAGCAGCCGTGCAGTTCGACGGGGACACGATACGCAGTATTTT
CDR3: CASSRAVRRGHDTQYF
size: few
D: NA
J: TRBJ2-3
V: TRBV5-6

DNA: TGCGCCAGCACAATCGGGACAGGGGGTAATTCACCCCTCCACTTT
CDR3: CASTIGTGGNSPLHF
size: NA
D: TRBD1
J: TRBJ1-6
V: TRBV5-1

DNA: TGTGCCAGCAGCGTAGGGCCCCTACAGGGACCATTACGTGGAACTGAAGCTTTCTTT
CDR3: CASSVGPLQGPLRGTEAFF
size: NA
D: NA
J: TRBJ1-1
V: TRBV9

DNA: TGTGCCAGCAGGGACTTGTTCCTTGCGGACACTGAAGCTTTCTTT
CDR3: CASRDLFLADTEAFF
size: many
D: NA
J: TRBJ1-1
V: TRBV2

DNA: TGCAGCGTGGGACTAGCGTCCGGGGAGCTGTTTTTT
CDR3: CSVGLASGELFF
size: NA
D: TRBD2
J: TRBJ2-2
V: TRBV29-1

DNA: TGTGCCAGCAGCTTGGTCCCACGGGAAAAACTGTTTTTT
CDR3: CASSLVPREKLFF
size: NA
D: NA
J: TRBJ1-4
V: TRBV5-5